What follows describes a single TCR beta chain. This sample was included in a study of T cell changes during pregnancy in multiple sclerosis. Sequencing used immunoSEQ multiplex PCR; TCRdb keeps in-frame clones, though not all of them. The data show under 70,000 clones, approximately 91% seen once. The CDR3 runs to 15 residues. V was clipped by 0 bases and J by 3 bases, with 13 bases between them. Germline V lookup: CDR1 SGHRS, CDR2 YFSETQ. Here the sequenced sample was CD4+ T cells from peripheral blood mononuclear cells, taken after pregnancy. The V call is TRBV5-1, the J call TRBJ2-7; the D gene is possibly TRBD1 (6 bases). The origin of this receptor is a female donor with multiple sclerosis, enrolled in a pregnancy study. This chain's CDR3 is CASSLVPRTDYEQYF. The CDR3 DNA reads TGCGCCAGCAGCTTGGTACCCAGGACAGACTACGAGCAGTACTTC.